These 14 T cell receptor beta chains were sequenced from one sample in a study of STAT5B mutations in CD4+ large granular lymphocyte leukemia. Some clones are missing from TCRdb's copy, which holds only in-frame ones; the method was immunoSEQ multiplex PCR. The sample lists 23,000 or so clones, 72% occurring once. Sequencing was carried out using CD4+ T cells from blood buffy coats. The receptors stem from a human donor in good health.

J is TRBJ1-2 and V is TRBV28, with a tentative D call TRBD1 (6 bases). Looked up from germline, CDR1 is MDHEN and CDR2 is SYDVKM. Trimming left V 8 bases short and J 4 bases short, with 20 bases between. CDR3 length equals 15 residues. Here the CDR3 reads CASSTPPGAPYGYTF. The DNA of the CDR3 is TGTGCCAGCTCAACCCCGCCGGGGGCTCCCTATGGCTACACCTTC.

This clone turned up a few times. This rearrangement joins TRBV5-6 to TRBJ1-5, with 9 bases that match TRBD1. The J segment lost 3 bases and the V segment lost 3 bases, leaving 1 base of the junction unmatched. The V gene's germline CDR1 is SGHDT and CDR2 YYEEEE. The length of the CDR3 is 14 residues. CDR3 amino acids: CASSWTGANQPQHF. The CDR3 DNA sequence: TGTGCCAGCAGCTGGACAGGGGCCAATCAGCCCCAGCATTTT. The variable domain in full, with the rest retrieved from reference TRBV5-6 and TRBJ1-5, is DAGVTQSPTHLIKTRGQQVTLRCSPKSGHDTVSWYQQALGQGPQFIFQYYEEEERQRGNFPDRFSGHQFPNYSSELNVNALLLGDSALYLCASSWTGANQPQHFGDGTRLSIL.

This chain links TRBV5-5 with TRBJ1-2; D may be TRBD1 (6 bases). The CDR3 has 14 residues. The V and J ends lost 3 bases and 8 bases respectively, with 17 bases between them. Germline V CDR1 and CDR2: SGHKS, YYEKEE (reference sequence). The CDR3 sequence is CASSSSGQGPGYTF. In nucleotides, the CDR3 is TGTGCCAGCAGCTCCTCGGGGCAGGGGCCGGGCTACACCTTC.

This chain joins TRBV6-5 and TRBJ2-7; the D gene is possibly TRBD2 (6 bases). Germline loops: CDR1 MNHEY, CDR2 SVGAGI. The CDR3 runs 14 residues. V was clipped by 0 bases and J by 2 bases, with 8 bases between them. CDR3 DNA: TGTGCCAGCAGTTACTCGGGACTTACCTACGAGCAGTACTTC. This translates into CASSYSGLTYEQYF.

The rearrangement joins TRBV28 to TRBJ1-2; tentatively, D is TRBD1 (6 bases). Deletions cut 7 bases from V and 6 bases from J, with 21 bases between. Per germline, CDR1 MDHEN and CDR2 SYDVKM. The CDR3 sequence is 15 residues long. CDR3 region: CASIIPGQPENGYTF. CDR3 DNA sequence: TGTGCCAGCATTATACCCGGACAGCCGGAGAATGGCTACACCTTC.

The chain uses TRBV27 and TRBJ2-7; the D gene is possibly TRBD1 (6 bases). The CDR3 is 16 amino acids. Trimming removed 6 bases at V and 6 bases at J, with 24 bases between. Germline V gene sequence: CDR1 MNHEY, CDR2 SMNVEV (reference sequence). CDR3 protein: CASRGYGRDTQSEQYF. In nucleotides, the CDR3 is TGTGCCAGCAGGGGATATGGCCGGGACACCCAGTCCGAGCAGTACTTC.

This chain connects TRBV5-8 to TRBJ1-1, with unresolved D. The CDR3 covers 14 residues. The V and J ends lost 8 bases and 1 base respectively, with 15 bases between them. Per germline, CDR1 SGHTS and CDR2 YDEGEE. The CDR3 is CASCGREWNTEAFF. CDR3 coding DNA: TGTGCCAGTTGTGGGAGGGAATGGAACACTGAAGCTTTCTTT.

This chain uses TRBV7-7 with TRBJ2-1, with 10 bases lining up with TRBD2. Looked up from germline, CDR1 is SSHAT and CDR2 is FNYEAQ (reference sequence). The CDR3 has 14 residues. The CDR3 loop is CASGSGGAFDEQFF. The CDR3, as DNA: TGTGCTAGCGGCAGCGGGGGGGCTTTTGATGAGCAGTTCTTC.

The rearrangement uses TRBV4-2 and TRBJ2-7, with TRBD1 identical over 7 bases. Germline trimming cut 0 bases from V and 5 bases from J; bases unmatched to any gene: 4. CDR1 is LGHNA and CDR2 is YNFKEQ in the germline V gene. This CDR3 has 14 residues. The CDR3 coding sequence is TGTGCCAGCAGCCAAGAGGGCAGGGGGAACGAGCAGTACTTC. Translated: CASSQEGRGNEQYF.

The J gene is TRBJ2-7, the V gene TRBV2, with a weak D call TRBD2 (6 bases). Trimming shortened V by 3 bases and J by 2 bases, and 11 bases separated the two germline ends. Looked up from germline, CDR1 is SNHLY and CDR2 is FYNNEI. CDR3 length: 14 residues. CDR3 protein: CASSDGGTTYEQYF. The CDR3 region has the DNA TGTGCCAGCAGTGACGGGGGTACTACCTACGAGCAGTACTTC. Full variable domain (missing parts from reference TRBV2 and TRBJ2-7): EPEVTQTPSHQVTQMGQEVILRCVPISNHLYFYWYRQILGQKVEFLVSFYNNEISEKSEIFDDQFSVERPDGSNFTLKIRSTKLEDSAMYFCASSDGGTTYEQYFGPGTRLTVT.

V and J are TRBV15 and TRBJ1-1; D is uncertain. Germline CDR1 LNHNV, CDR2 YYDKDF (reference sequence). This CDR3 contains 16 residues. V was shortened by 7 bases and J by 0 bases, with 18 bases between the two germline ends. For the CDR3, the DNA is TGTGCCACCACGAGGGATACGATAAGTTTGAACACTGAAGCTTTCTTT. Protein product: CATTRDTISLNTEAFF.

A few counts support this clone. The chain employs TRBV9 and TRBJ1-2; 7 bases map to TRBD1. Trimming removed 0 bases from V and 6 bases from J; junction bases left unmatched: 14. There are 17 residues in the CDR3. Germline V CDR1 and CDR2: SGDLS, YYNGEE. The CDR3 region has the DNA TGTGCCAGCAGCGTAGGATCCCGTATCCCGGGACAGCATGGCTACACCTTC. It translates to CASSVGSRIPGQHGYTF.

As DNA, the CDR3 is TGTGCCAGCTCACAGCGGGAAGACGGGAACATTCAGTACTTC. This sequence encodes CASSQREDGNIQYF. V and J are TRBV18 and TRBJ2-4; TRBD2 matches 7 bases. The CDR3 has 14 amino acids. The ends lost 4 bases at V and 7 bases at J; junction bases unmatched: 7. The germline gives CDR1 KGHSH, CDR2 LQKENI.

This clone appeared a few times. V usage is TRBV19 and J usage is TRBJ1-5; 9 positions match TRBD1. There are 16 residues in the CDR3. V lost 2 bases, J lost 2 bases, and 4 bases stayed unmatched. Germline V gene sequence: CDR1 LNHDA, CDR2 SQIVND (reference sequence). CDR3 residues: CASSITGGRGNQPQHF. In DNA form, the CDR3 reads TGTGCCAGTAGTATAACAGGGGGCAGGGGCAATCAGCCCCAGCATTTT.